The clone carrying this T cell receptor beta chain occurred once. Its antigen is not known. An end of the junction does not agree with germline; a read error may underlie this. Every patient experienced relapse after autologous stem cell transplantation, and brentuximab vedotin exposure varied. Patients had relapsed/refractory classical Hodgkin lymphoma with complete response, partial response or progressive disease as best response. This specimen belongs to a study of PD-1 blockade in classical Hodgkin lymphoma. Looked up from germline, CDR1 is DFQATT and CDR2 is SNEGSKA (reference sequence). CDR3 size: 10 residues. Overall study findings and caveats: Factors driving the repertoire differences, possibly disease activity or prior therapy, remain undefined. Newly diagnosed patients were reported to exhibit reduced baseline TCR diversity relative to healthy donors. Those achieving complete response showed baseline diversity like newly diagnosed patients.

Profiled with immunoSEQ multiplex PCR; TCRdb holds only in-frame clones, not every one. The table lists about 94,000 clones, 89% of them singletons. This clonotype was sampled from a human donor with classical Hodgkin lymphoma. The rearrangement uses TRBV20-1 and TRBJ2-5, with D unclear. The source material was peripheral blood mononuclear cells (PBMCs), sampled before the second cycle of nivolumab. The CDR3 bases are TGCAGTGCTGTCCAAGAGATCCAGTACTTC. Protein: CSAVQEIQYF.